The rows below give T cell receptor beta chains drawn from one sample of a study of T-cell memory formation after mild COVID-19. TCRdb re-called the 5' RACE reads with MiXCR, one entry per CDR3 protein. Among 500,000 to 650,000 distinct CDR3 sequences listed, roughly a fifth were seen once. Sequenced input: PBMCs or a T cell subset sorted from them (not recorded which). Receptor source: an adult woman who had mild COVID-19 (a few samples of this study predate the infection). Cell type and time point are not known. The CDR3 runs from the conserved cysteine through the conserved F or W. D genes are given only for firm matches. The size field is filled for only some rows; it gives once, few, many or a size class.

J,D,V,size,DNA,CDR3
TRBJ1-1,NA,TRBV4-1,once,TGCGCCAGCAGCCAAGAGTGGCCAGAGAACACTGAAGCTTTCTTT,CASSQEWPENTEAFF
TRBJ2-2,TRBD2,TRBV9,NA,TGTGCCAGCGCGCCCCGTCCGGGAGGGGCCACCGGGGAGCTGTTTTTT,CASAPRPGGATGELFF
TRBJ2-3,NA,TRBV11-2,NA,TGTGCCAGCAGCACCCGTACGTTAGCCTCCACAGATACGCAGTATTTT,CASSTRTLASTDTQYF
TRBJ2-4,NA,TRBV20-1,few,TGCAGTGGTCGGCTAGGGAGTGCGGACATTCAGTACTTC,CSGRLGSADIQYF
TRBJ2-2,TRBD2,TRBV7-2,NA,TGTGCCAGCAGAAGACTAGCGGGTCCCGGGGAGCTGTTTTTT,CASRRLAGPGELFF
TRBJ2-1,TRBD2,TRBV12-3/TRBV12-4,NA,TGTGCCAGCAGCCCCTTTAGCGGGAGGGCCGAAAGGAATGAGCAGTTCTTC,CASSPFSGRAERNEQFF
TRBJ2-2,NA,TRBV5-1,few,TGCGCCAGCAGCAACCTCGGGACTGACGTCGGGGAGCTGTTTTTT,CASSNLGTDVGELFF
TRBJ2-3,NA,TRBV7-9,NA,TGTGCCAGCGGAACCCCAAGCCGAGGGCAGTATTTT,CASGTPSRGQYF
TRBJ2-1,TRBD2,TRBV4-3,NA,TGCGCCAGCAGCCAATCACGGGAGGTCTACAATGAGCAGTTCTTC,CASSQSREVYNEQFF
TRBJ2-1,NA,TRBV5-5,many,TGTGCCAGCAGCTTGGAACTAGGTGGAGTCAATGAGCAGTTCTTC,CASSLELGGVNEQFF
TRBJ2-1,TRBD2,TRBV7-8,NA,TGTGCCAGCAGCCCTACGGGACTAGCGGGGGAGCAGTTCTTC,CASSPTGLAGEQFF
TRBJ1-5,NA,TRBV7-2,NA,TGTGCCAGCAGCACCCGGGCTGGGGATCAGCCCCAGCATTTT,CASSTRAGDQPQHF
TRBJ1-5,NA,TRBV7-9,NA,TGTGCCAGCAGCTTTCCAAGTCAGCCCCAGCATTTT,CASSFPSQPQHF
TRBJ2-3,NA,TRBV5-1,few,TGCGCCAGCAGCGCCCCTAGCCCAATTTCAGGATTTCGCACAGATACGCAGTATTTT,CASSAPSPISGFRTDTQYF
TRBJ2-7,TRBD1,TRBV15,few,TGTGCCACCAGCAGGGACAGGGCCGCCAACTACGAGCAGTACTTC,CATSRDRAANYEQYF
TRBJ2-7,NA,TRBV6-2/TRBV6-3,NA,TGTGCCAGCAGTTACGGTCGGCCCCCGAGCGCCTACGAGCAGTACTTC,CASSYGRPPSAYEQYF
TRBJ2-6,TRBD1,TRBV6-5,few,TGTGCCAGCAGAACGACAGGGGCAGCCTCTGGGGCCAACGTCCTGACTTTC,CASRTTGAASGANVLTF
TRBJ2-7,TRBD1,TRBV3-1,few,TGTGCCAGCAGCCAGGCCCCGGGACAGCCCTACGAGCAGTACTTC,CASSQAPGQPYEQYF
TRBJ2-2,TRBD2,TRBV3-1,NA,TGTGCCAGCAGCCAAGGTCTAATAGCGGGAACGAACACCGGGGAGCTGTTTTTT,CASSQGLIAGTNTGELFF
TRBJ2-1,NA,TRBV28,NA,TGTGCCAGCAGTTTATGGAGGGGTGATTACAATGAGCAGTTCTTC,CASSLWRGDYNEQFF
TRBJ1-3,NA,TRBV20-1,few,TGCAGTGCAAAGGGGCAGGAGACTTCTGGAAACACCATATATTTT,CSAKGQETSGNTIYF
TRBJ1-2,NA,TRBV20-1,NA,TGCAGTGCTAGAGACGCTAGGAACTATGGCTACACCTTC,CSARDARNYGYTF
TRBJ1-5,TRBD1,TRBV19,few,TGTGCCAGTAGTATGGCTCTCGGGACAGGGGGGACCCAGCCCCAGCATTTT,CASSMALGTGGTQPQHF
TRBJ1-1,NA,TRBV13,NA,TGTGCCAGCAGCCCAACCGGAGACTGGGACACTGAAGCTTTCTTT,CASSPTGDWDTEAFF
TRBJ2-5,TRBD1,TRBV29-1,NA,TGCAGCGTCTCCGGCGACAGGGAGCCCCGGAGAGAGACCCAGTACTTC,CSVSGDREPRRETQYF
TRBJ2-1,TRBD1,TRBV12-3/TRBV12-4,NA,TGTGCCAGCACCCCGACAGGGGCGGTTTACAATGAGCAGTTCTTC,CASTPTGAVYNEQFF
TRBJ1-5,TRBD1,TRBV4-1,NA,TGCGCCAGCAGCCGATCCGGGACAGGGGGTGGGCCCCAGCATTTT,CASSRSGTGGGPQHF
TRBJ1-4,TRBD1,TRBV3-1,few,TGTGCCAGCAGCCAAGAGGACAGGGTTAGGGCTAATGAAAAACTGTTTTTT,CASSQEDRVRANEKLFF
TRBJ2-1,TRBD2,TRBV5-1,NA,TGCGCCAGCATACTAGCGGGAGGTAACAATGAGCAGTTCTTC,CASILAGGNNEQFF
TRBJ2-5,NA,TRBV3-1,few,TGTGCCAGCAGCCAAGTGGACGGAGACCAAGAGACCCAGTACTTC,CASSQVDGDQETQYF
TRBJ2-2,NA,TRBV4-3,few,TGCGCCAGCAGCCCCCACGAGGGGAACACCGGGGAGCTGTTTTTT,CASSPHEGNTGELFF
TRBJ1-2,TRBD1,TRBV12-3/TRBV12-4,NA,TGTGCCAGCAGTTTAGAGGGACAGGGCATTAACACCTTC,CASSLEGQGINTF
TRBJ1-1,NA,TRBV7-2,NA,TGTGCCAGCAGCTTAGGTTCAGGGACGTTTTCGGAAGCTTTCTTT,CASSLGSGTFSEAFF
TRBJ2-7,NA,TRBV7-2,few,TGTGCCAGCAGCGCAGTACAGACAGGATTCGTCTACGAGCAGTACTTC,CASSAVQTGFVYEQYF
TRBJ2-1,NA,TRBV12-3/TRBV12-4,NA,TGTGCCAGCAGCTCTAGGGCTAGCGTGGGGGCCCATGAGCAGTTCTTC,CASSSRASVGAHEQFF